This T cell receptor beta chain was sequenced for a study of T cells in Graves' hyperthyroidism and ophthalmopathy. There were TCR beta CDR3 regions amplified from RNA transcripts. The study used the HTBI primer set for a first-round RT-PCR of the TCR CDR3. Using its own MiXCR run on the multiplex PCR reads, TCRdb lists one record per CDR3 protein. The sample has some 370,000 distinct CDR3 sequences; roughly a sixth are singletons. The sample holds a few counts of this clonotype. V shed 9 bases, J shed 5 bases, and the junction held 15 bases outside the gene matches. This CDR3 spans 17 amino acids. Germline V gives CDR1 SGHAT, CDR2 FQNNGV. Not enrolled were patients with uncontrolled infection, other autoimmune disease, pregnancy or lactation.

The sequenced sample consisted of blood. The receptor was isolated from a woman younger than 45 with Graves' hyperthyroidism that later progressed to Graves' ophthalmopathy. V and J are TRBV11-2 and TRBJ2-5, with 13 nucleotides matching TRBD2. CDR3 nucleotide sequence: TGTGCCAGTCTCCGTCTGACTAGCGGGAGGAGGCGGGAGACCCAGTACTTC. Translating gives CASLRLTSGRRRETQYF.